The present entry profiles one TCR beta chain with its context. Its antigen remains unknown. Pooling covered second doses at about 4 or about 12 weeks. Using immunoSEQ multiplex PCR, the repertoire was profiled, and TCRdb retains in-frame clones only, with some absent. The top ten hold more than 3% of the sample, which has about 150,000 clones, 92% seen once. This sample is drawn from a study of T cell responses to AZD1222 COVID-19 vaccine. The ends were cut back, 1 base at V and 0 bases at J, with 4 bases in the middle. CDR1 SGHTA and CDR2 FQGNSA come from the germline V gene. There are 14 residues in the CDR3. Whole-study results and caveats: Clonal diversity was possibly underestimated, and white British individuals and females predominated among donors. No repertoire was sampled before or during the peak T cell response, only after it. With two AZD1222 doses given, Spike-specific TCR breadth and depth both rose.

The receptor comes from an adult who received the AZD1222 COVID-19 vaccine. The starting material was peripheral blood, obtained 28 days after the second AZD1222 dose. This sequence joins TRBV7-2 and TRBJ1-5, with D unclear. Here the CDR3 DNA reads TGTGCCAGCAGCTTAGAATCTAGCAATCAGCCCCAGCATTTT. Amino acids: CASSLESSNQPQHF.